The 5 T cell receptor beta chains below come from one sample, sequenced in a study of technical replicates of blood from a few donors. Sequencing used immunoSEQ multiplex PCR; TCRdb keeps in-frame clones, though not all of them. The table shows roughly 66,000 clones, with around 88% occurring only once. Sequenced input: PBMCs. These receptors all stem from a human donor in good health. Some clones in this sample may be carry-over from other donors' samples.

The chain couples TRBV5-8 to TRBJ1-2; TRBD1 is a possible D gene (5 bases). Trimming cost V 0 bases and J 4 bases, with 19 bases left between them. CDR3 length equals 17 residues. Germline V CDR1 and CDR2: SGHTS, YDEGEE. The CDR3 here is CASSLAQGAVIVYGYTF. In nucleotides, the CDR3 is TGTGCCAGCAGCTTGGCCCAGGGTGCTGTAATTGTCTATGGCTACACCTTC.

The chain employs TRBV7-3 and TRBJ2-3; possible D gene TRBD1, 6 bases. This CDR3 has 16 residues. Trimming took off 4 bases at V and 0 bases at J, with 14 bases between the two ends. Germline V gene data show CDR1 as SGHTA and CDR2 as FQGTGA. CDR3 amino acids: CASSYGQHSSTDTQYF. CDR3 nucleotides: TGTGCCAGCAGCTACGGACAGCACTCTAGCACAGATACGCAGTATTTT.

The V and J genes are TRBV6-5 and TRBJ2-7; 8 nucleotides align to TRBD2. Trimming at V came to 6 bases and at J to 2 bases, leaving 6 bases not matched to a gene. Germline loops: CDR1 MNHEY, CDR2 SVGAGI. The CDR3 sequence is 14 residues long. Here the CDR3 DNA reads TGTGCCAGCAGACCCTCCGGGAGGGCCTACGAGCAGTACTTC. The encoded protein is CASRPSGRAYEQYF.

The V gene is TRBV9, the J gene TRBJ1-6; 9 nucleotides agree with TRBD1. The CDR3 contains 15 residues. Germline V lookup: CDR1 SGDLS, CDR2 YYNGEE. J lost 8 bases, V lost 0 bases, and 3 bases had no gene match. In DNA, the CDR3 is TGTGCCAGCAGCGTAGGAGGGACAGGGCATTCACCCCTCCACTTT. This sequence encodes CASSVGGTGHSPLHF.

This clone has only a few counts. V is TRBV10-3 and J is TRBJ1-5; 7 bases map to TRBD1. CDR1 ENHRY and CDR2 SYGVKD come from the germline V gene. V trimming: 3 bases; J trimming: 4 bases; junction bases outside the gene matches: 3. CDR3 length: 14 amino acids. The CDR3 is CAISDRDRNQPQHF. In DNA, the CDR3 is TGTGCCATCAGTGACCGGGACAGAAATCAGCCCCAGCATTTT.